The 28 T cell receptor beta chains below all came from one sample that was sequenced in a study of T cells after yellow fever vaccination. MiXCR, run by TCRdb on the 5' RACE reads, gives a single entry per CDR3 protein. The sample contains 300,000 to 350,000 distinct CDR3 sequences, 3.5% to 5% of which appear only once. This specimen was PBMCs, taken 15 days after the yellow fever booster vaccination. These receptors originate from a man in his late teens or twenties who received the YFV17D yellow fever vaccine.

The chain combines TRBV5-6 with TRBJ2-3, with D uncertain. This CDR3 is 16 amino acids long. Germline loops: CDR1 SGHDT, CDR2 YYEEEE. The germline V and J ends were trimmed by 3 bases and 1 base, with 15 bases remaining between them. CDR3 sequence (DNA): TGTGCCAGCAGCTCCTCCCTGTCCGGAGGCACAGATACGCAGTATTTT. Translated: CASSSSLSGGTDTQYF.

Many counts were recorded for this clonotype. The V gene is TRBV5-1, the J gene TRBJ2-1; perhaps TRBD2 as D (6 bases). Looked up from germline, CDR1 is SGHRS and CDR2 is YFSETQ. The V and J ends lost 0 bases and 0 bases respectively, with 13 bases between them. The CDR3 sequence is 17 residues long. CDR3 in amino acids: CASSLAIAVSSYNEQFF. Written as DNA, the CDR3 is TGCGCCAGCAGCTTGGCCATAGCGGTTAGCTCCTACAATGAGCAGTTCTTC.

This clonotype was seen ten or more times. The V call is TRBV7-2, the J call TRBJ2-2, with TRBD1 matching 9 bases. Germline assignment: CDR1 SGHTA and CDR2 FQGNSA. After removal of 6 bases from V and 1 base from J, the junction contained 6 bases not matched to a gene. This CDR3 is 16 amino acids long. This CDR3 reads CASSPNRGQNTGELFF. The CDR3, as DNA: TGTGCCAGCAGTCCTAACAGGGGGCAGAACACCGGGGAGCTGTTTTTT.

This clonotype was seen only a few times. V gene TRBV12-3 or TRBV12-4 combines with J gene TRBJ2-1; TRBD2 aligns across 10 bases. There are 15 residues in the CDR3. J gave up 7 bases and V 6 bases, and 9 bases lay outside the gene matches. CDR3 in DNA: TGTGCCAGCAGCTCTAGCGGGGGTAGCGGTAATGAGCAGTTCTTC. Its protein is CASSSSGGSGNEQFF.

This clonotype came up many times. The CDR3 is CAPPEGIDYEQYF. In DNA form, the CDR3 reads TGTGCCCCTCCCGAGGGAATTGACTACGAGCAGTACTTC. The chain has TRBV24-1 and TRBJ2-7; D is possibly TRBD2 (5 bases). The germline V gene encodes CDR1 KGHDR and CDR2 SFDVKD. The CDR3 is 13 amino acids. V was shortened by 12 bases and J by 3 bases, with 17 bases between the two germline ends.

At least ten counts were recorded for this clonotype. This chain connects TRBV5-1 to TRBJ2-7; tentative D call: TRBD1 (5 bases). The ends were cut back, 2 bases at V and 10 bases at J, with 16 bases in the middle. CDR1 is SGHRS and CDR2 is YFSETQ in the germline V gene. This CDR3 has 13 amino acids. The CDR3 DNA reads TGCGCCAGCAGCTTAGGGGAAAGGGGAAGACAGTACTTC. Translating it yields CASSLGERGRQYF.

This clonotype was observed a handful of times. This chain connects TRBV24-1 to TRBJ1-2; D uncertain. Germline loops: CDR1 KGHDR, CDR2 SFDVKD. The ends were cut back, 6 bases at V and 2 bases at J, with 9 bases in the middle. The length of the CDR3 is 13 residues. CDR3 protein: CATSSLTNYGYTF. Here the CDR3 DNA reads TGTGCCACCAGTTCCCTGACCAACTATGGCTACACCTTC.

This clonotype was observed at least ten times. This chain links TRBV7-2 with TRBJ2-3; D is ambiguous. The CDR3 runs 14 residues. Trimming shortened V by 1 base and J by 1 base, and 6 bases separated the two germline ends. The germline V gene has CDR1 SGHTA and CDR2 FQGNSA. CDR3 in amino acids: CASSLDTGTDTQYF. The CDR3 DNA is TGTGCCAGCAGCTTAGACACCGGCACAGATACGCAGTATTTT.

The V call is TRBV3-1, the J call TRBJ1-5, with D hard to call. The CDR3 contains 13 residues. Germline lookup yields CDR1 LGHDT and CDR2 YNNKEL (reference sequence). The ends were cut back, 1 base at V and 5 bases at J, with 6 bases in the middle. The CDR3 DNA reads as TGTGCCAGCAGCCAAGTTCCTCATCAGCCCCAGCATTTT. The encoded protein is CASSQVPHQPQHF.

Ten or more counts support this clonotype. The chain is built from TRBV18 and TRBJ1-5; a possible D gene is TRBD1 (5 bases). V lost 0 bases and J 9 bases, leaving 15 bases between the germline ends. This CDR3 region has 15 residues. The germline V gene has CDR1 KGHSH and CDR2 LQKENI. Written as DNA, the CDR3 is TGTGCCAGCTCACCACCCGGGGCAGGAAGGGGGCCCCAGCATTTT. This codes for CASSPPGAGRGPQHF. The full variable domain, rest sourced from reference TRBV18 and TRBJ1-5, is NAGVMQNPRHLVRRRGQEARLRCSPMKGHSHVYWYRQLPEEGLKFMVYLQKENIIDESGMPKERFSAEFPKEGPSILRIQQVVRGDSAAYFCASSPPGAGRGPQHFGDGTRLSIL.

This clonotype occurred many times. J is TRBJ1-4 and V is TRBV4-2; TRBD1 is a possible D gene (5 bases). V lost 0 bases and J lost 14, with 10 bases in between. The CDR3 loop spans 12 amino acids. Looked up from germline, CDR1 is LGHNA and CDR2 is YNFKEQ. CDR3 protein: CASSQEGTRLFF. CDR3 coding DNA: TGTGCCAGCAGCCAAGAAGGGACCCGGCTGTTTTTT.

In this sample, this clonotype turned up many times. The chain links TRBV20-1 to TRBJ2-3; D call uncertain. The V and J ends lost 0 bases and 0 bases respectively, with 13 bases between them. Per the germline V gene, CDR1 is DFQATT and CDR2 is SNEGSKA (reference sequence). The CDR3 consists of 16 residues. The CDR3: CSARDPRTHSTDTQYF. CDR3 sequence (DNA): TGCAGTGCTAGAGATCCCAGGACCCACAGCACAGATACGCAGTATTTT.

The chain is built from TRBV28 and TRBJ2-7, with D tentatively TRBD2 (5 bases). Germline CDR1 is MDHEN and CDR2 is SYDVKM. The CDR3 has 13 residues. V gave up 6 bases and J gave up 6 bases, with 15 bases separating them. This CDR3 is CASRSGLWGEQYV. The CDR3 DNA reads as TGTGCCAGCAGGTCCGGACTCTGGGGCGAGCAGTACGTC.

This clonotype was observed many times. V usage is TRBV13 and J usage is TRBJ1-6, with D tentatively TRBD1 (6 bases). CDR3 length: 15 residues. Trimming removed 5 bases from V and 9 bases from J, with 17 bases in between. Germline V gene lookup returns CDR1 PRHDT and CDR2 FYEKMQ (reference sequence). CDR3 amino acids: CASSPEGGIGSPLHF. The CDR3 DNA reads as TGTGCCAGCAGCCCGGAAGGGGGGATAGGTTCACCCCTCCACTTT.

The V gene is TRBV5-5, the J gene TRBJ2-3, with 7 bases fitting TRBD2. Germline V gives CDR1 SGHKS, CDR2 YYEKEE (reference sequence). This CDR3 is 15 amino acids long. V trimming: 5 bases; J trimming: 1 base; junction bases outside the gene matches: 7. CDR3 nucleotide sequence: TGTGCCAGCAGGCCCCCTCTAGCGGGCACAGATACGCAGTATTTT. Amino acid sequence: CASRPPLAGTDTQYF. The full variable domain, rest sourced from reference TRBV5-5 and TRBJ2-3, is DAGVTQSPTHLIKTRGQQVTLRCSPISGHKSVSWYQQVLGQGPQFIFQYYEKEERGRGNFPDRFSARQFPNYSSELNVNALLLGDSALYLCASRPPLAGTDTQYFGPGTRLTVL.

This clonotype has a count of ten or more. This chain uses TRBV27 with TRBJ2-4; maybe TRBD1 (6 bases). Trimming took off 5 bases at V and 6 bases at J, with 11 bases between the two ends. The CDR3 spans 13 residues. Germline loops: CDR1 MNHEY, CDR2 SMNVEV (reference sequence). CDR3 DNA: TGTGCCAGCAGTCCAACAGGGAGAAACATTCAGTACTTC. Protein product: CASSPTGRNIQYF.

This clonotype appeared many times. V usage is TRBV7-6 and J usage is TRBJ2-2; the D is unclear. The CDR3 contains 16 residues. Trimming removed 0 bases from V and 5 bases from J, with 13 bases in between. The germline gives CDR1 SGHVS, CDR2 FNYEAQ. CDR3 residues: CASSLAAPVGTGELFF. The CDR3 DNA sequence: TGTGCCAGCAGCTTAGCCGCACCAGTGGGAACCGGGGAGCTGTTTTTT.

This clonotype was detected many times. This chain joins TRBV12-3 or TRBV12-4 and TRBJ2-5; TRBD2 aligns across 12 bases. V gave up 3 bases and J gave up 5 bases; unmatched junction bases: 4. The CDR3 spans 15 residues. CDR3 in DNA: TGTGCCAGCAGTTTCCCTAGCGGGGGGGCTGAGACCCAGTACTTC. It encodes CASSFPSGGAETQYF.

V and J are TRBV14 and TRBJ1-1; D unclear. Germline V gene sequence: CDR1 SGHDN, CDR2 FVKESK. The germline V and J ends were trimmed by 1 base and 1 base, with 10 bases remaining between them. The CDR3 sequence is 15 residues long. The CDR3 nucleotides are TGTGCCAGCAGCCAAGTCCGGCTCGCGAACACTGAAGCTTTCTTT. Amino acids: CASSQVRLANTEAFF.

The chain has TRBV27 and TRBJ2-7; TRBD1 is a possible D gene (6 bases). CDR1 is MNHEY and CDR2 is SMNVEV in the germline V gene (reference sequence). CDR3 length equals 17 residues. V lost 10 bases, J lost 0 bases, and 25 bases lay in between. CDR3 sequence (DNA): TGTGCCACCTCTCTCACCCCCGCAGGGGCCACCTCCTACGAGCAGTACTTC. Translated, it gives CATSLTPAGATSYEQYF.

This sequence joins TRBV4-1 and TRBJ1-2; 11 nucleotides match TRBD1. Trimming removed 0 bases from V and 11 bases from J; junction bases left unmatched: 2. This CDR3 has 13 residues. CDR1 and CDR2 (germline): MGHRA, YSYEKL. The CDR3 DNA reads TGCGCCAGCAGCCAAGAGGGGACAGGGGGATACACCTTC. It codes for CASSQEGTGGYTF.

The genes are TRBV7-6 and TRBJ1-1; TRBD1 aligns across 7 bases. The CDR3 totals 14 residues. CDR1 SGHVS and CDR2 FNYEAQ come from the germline V gene. Losses at the gene ends were 5 bases for V and 8 bases for J; bases not matched to a gene: 11. The CDR3 sequence is CASSPTRDSVEAFF. Written as DNA, the CDR3 is TGTGCCAGCAGCCCCACCCGGGACAGCGTCGAAGCTTTCTTT. The whole variable domain, filled in from reference TRBV7-6 and TRBJ1-1, reads GAGVSQSPRYKVTKRGQDVALRCDPISGHVSLYWYRQALGQGPEFLTYFNYEAQQDKSGLPNDRFSAERPEGSISTLTIQRTEQRDSAMYRCASSPTRDSVEAFFGQGTRLTVV.

Only a few counts were recorded for this clonotype. The gene calls are TRBV6-1 and TRBJ2-1, with D uncertain. Germline V lookup: CDR1 MNHNS, CDR2 SASEGT. Trimming took off 4 bases at V and 4 bases at J, with 8 bases between the two ends. The CDR3 contains 13 residues. The CDR3 bases are TGTGCCAGCAGTGTACTCCTTTACAATGAGCAGTTCTTC. This translates into CASSVLLYNEQFF.

This clonotype was seen many times. The chain links TRBV11-2 to TRBJ2-5, with D hard to call. The CDR3 is 13 amino acids. V shed 1 base and J shed 8 bases, with 11 bases lying between them. CDR1 is SGHAT, CDR2 FQNNGV, per germline. CDR3 sequence (DNA): TGTGCCAGCAGCTTAGGTAGCCGGGCTACCCAGTACTTC. Residues: CASSLGSRATQYF. Using reference TRBV11-2 and TRBJ2-5 for the parts outside the CDR3, the full variable domain is EAGVAQSPRYKIIEKRQSVAFWCNPISGHATLYWYQQILGQGPKLLIQFQNNGVVDDSQLPKDRFSAERLKGVDSTLKIQPAKLEDSAVYLCASSLGSRATQYFGPGTRLLVL.

This clonotype turned up a few times. V usage is TRBV4-3 and J usage is TRBJ2-5; D gene uncertain. The CDR3 runs 14 residues. Germline V gives CDR1 LGHNA, CDR2 YSLEER. The V end lost 0 bases, the J end lost 5 bases, and 10 bases lay between the germline ends. The CDR3 DNA reads as TGCGCCAGCAGCCAAGATGAGTTTGGGGAGACCCAGTACTTC. Translation: CASSQDEFGETQYF.

This clonotype was recorded at least ten times. The J gene is TRBJ1-1, the V gene TRBV7-2; D is possibly TRBD1 (6 bases). The V gene's germline CDR1 is SGHTA and CDR2 FQGNSA. There are 13 residues in the CDR3. V was shortened by 4 bases and J by 11 bases, with 17 bases between the two germline ends. The CDR3 region has the DNA TGTGCCAGCAGCTACAGAGGGGGGGAAGGCGCTTTCTTT. It yields the protein CASSYRGGEGAFF.

The chain has TRBV2 and TRBJ2-1; 7 bases match TRBD2. CDR1 SNHLY and CDR2 FYNNEI come from the germline V gene. The V and J ends lost 6 bases and 7 bases, in that order; junction bases with no gene match: 12. The CDR3 has 15 amino acids. DNA of the CDR3: TGTGCCAGCAGCGGGCCAGCGGGGAGAGGGAATGAGCAGTTCTTC. It yields the protein CASSGPAGRGNEQFF.

This clonotype was seen many times. The V call is TRBV7-2, the J call TRBJ1-2; no clear D gene. CDR3 size: 15 residues. Per germline, CDR1 SGHTA and CDR2 FQGNSA. The V end was cut by 3 bases, the J end by 7 bases, with 18 bases between. The DNA of the CDR3 is TGTGCCAGCAGCTTCATTTGGGAGCGGCGCCGTGGCTACACCTTC. Translating it yields CASSFIWERRRGYTF.